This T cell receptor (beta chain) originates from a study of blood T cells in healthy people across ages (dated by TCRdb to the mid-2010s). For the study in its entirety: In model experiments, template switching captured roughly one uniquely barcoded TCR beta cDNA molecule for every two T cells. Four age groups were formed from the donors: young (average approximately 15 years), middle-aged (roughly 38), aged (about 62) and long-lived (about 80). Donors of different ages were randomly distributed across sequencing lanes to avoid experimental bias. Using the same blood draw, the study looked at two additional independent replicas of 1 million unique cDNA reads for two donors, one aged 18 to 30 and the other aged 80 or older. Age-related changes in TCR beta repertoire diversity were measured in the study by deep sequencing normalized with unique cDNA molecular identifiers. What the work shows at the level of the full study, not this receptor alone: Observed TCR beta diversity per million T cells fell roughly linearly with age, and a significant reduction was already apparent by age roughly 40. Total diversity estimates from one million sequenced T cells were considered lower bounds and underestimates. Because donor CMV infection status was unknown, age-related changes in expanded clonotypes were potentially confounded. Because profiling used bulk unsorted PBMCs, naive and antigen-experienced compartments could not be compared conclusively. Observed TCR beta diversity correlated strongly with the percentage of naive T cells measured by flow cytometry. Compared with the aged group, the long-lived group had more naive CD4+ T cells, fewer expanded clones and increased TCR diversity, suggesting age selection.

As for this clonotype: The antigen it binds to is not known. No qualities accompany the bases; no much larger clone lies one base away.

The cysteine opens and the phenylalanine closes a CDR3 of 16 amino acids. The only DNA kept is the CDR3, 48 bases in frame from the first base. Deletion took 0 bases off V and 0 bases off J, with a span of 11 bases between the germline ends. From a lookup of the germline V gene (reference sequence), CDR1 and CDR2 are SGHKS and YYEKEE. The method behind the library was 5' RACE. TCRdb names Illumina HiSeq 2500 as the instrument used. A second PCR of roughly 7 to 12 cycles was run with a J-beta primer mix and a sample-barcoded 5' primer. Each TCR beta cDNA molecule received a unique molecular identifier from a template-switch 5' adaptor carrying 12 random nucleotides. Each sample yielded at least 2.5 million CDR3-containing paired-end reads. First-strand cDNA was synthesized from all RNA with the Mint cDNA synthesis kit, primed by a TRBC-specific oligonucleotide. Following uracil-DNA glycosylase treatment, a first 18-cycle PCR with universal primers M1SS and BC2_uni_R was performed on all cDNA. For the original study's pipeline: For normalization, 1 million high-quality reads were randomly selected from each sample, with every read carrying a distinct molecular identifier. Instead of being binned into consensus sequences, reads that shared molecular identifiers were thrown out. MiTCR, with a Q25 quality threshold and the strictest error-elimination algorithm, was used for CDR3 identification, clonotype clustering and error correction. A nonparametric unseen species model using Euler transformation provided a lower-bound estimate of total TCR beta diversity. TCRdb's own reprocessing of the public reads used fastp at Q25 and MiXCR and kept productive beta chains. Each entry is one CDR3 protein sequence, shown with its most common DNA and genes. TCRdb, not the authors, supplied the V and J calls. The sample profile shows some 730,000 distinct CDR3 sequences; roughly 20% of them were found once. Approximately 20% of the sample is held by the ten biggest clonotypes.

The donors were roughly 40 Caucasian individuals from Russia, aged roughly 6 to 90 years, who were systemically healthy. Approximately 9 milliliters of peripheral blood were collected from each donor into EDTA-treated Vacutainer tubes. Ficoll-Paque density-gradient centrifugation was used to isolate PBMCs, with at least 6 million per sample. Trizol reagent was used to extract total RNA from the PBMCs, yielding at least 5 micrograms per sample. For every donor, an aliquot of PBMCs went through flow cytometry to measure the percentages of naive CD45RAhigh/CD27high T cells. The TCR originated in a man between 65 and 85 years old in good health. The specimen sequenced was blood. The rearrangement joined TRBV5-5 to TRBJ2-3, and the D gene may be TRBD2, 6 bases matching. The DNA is TGTGCCAGCAGCTTGGGCAATAGCGGCAGCACAGATACGCAGTATTTT. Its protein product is CASSLGNSGSTDTQYF.